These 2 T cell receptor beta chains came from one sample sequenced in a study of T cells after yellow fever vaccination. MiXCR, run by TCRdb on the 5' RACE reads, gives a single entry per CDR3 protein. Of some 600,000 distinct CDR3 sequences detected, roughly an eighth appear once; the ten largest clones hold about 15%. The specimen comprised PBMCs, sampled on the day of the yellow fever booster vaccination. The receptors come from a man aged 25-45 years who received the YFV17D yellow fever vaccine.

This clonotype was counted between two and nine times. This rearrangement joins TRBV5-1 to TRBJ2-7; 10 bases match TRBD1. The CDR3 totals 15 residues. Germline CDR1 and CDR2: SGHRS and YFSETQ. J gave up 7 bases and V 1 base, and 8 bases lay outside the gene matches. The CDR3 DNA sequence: TGCGCCAGCAGCTTGCTTCGGGACAGGGGTGGTGAGCAGTACTTC. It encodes CASSLLRDRGGEQYF.

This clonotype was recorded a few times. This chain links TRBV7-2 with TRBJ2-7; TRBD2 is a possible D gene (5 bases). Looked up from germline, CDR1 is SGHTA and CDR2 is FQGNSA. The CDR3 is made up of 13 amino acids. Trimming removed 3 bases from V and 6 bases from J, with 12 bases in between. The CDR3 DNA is TGTGCCAGCAGCTTCCTGGACCGGGGCGAGCAGTACTTC. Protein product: CASSFLDRGEQYF.